The 16 T cell receptor beta chains in this list originate from one sample, sequenced in a study of regulatory T cells in long-lasting Graves disease. Time point: persistent/refractory GD, antithyroid drugs over 5 years with positive TRAb. Isolated PBMC RNA provided the starting material for the TCR library. Both iRepertoire HTBI primers and Arm-PCR of CDR3 regions were used to build the TCR beta libraries. TCRdb itself ran the multiplex PCR reads through MiXCR, one entry per CDR3 protein. The sample carries some 440,000 distinct CDR3 sequences, about a fifth recorded once. Sequences were derived from peripheral blood mononuclear cells (PBMCs), sampled when the disease was refractory, from a patient treated with antithyroid drugs. The origin of the receptors is a female donor with Graves disease.

This clonotype was seen at least ten times. This chain joins TRBV2 and TRBJ2-7; D remains unclear. The CDR3 runs 13 residues. V lost 8 bases and J 2 bases, leaving 13 bases between the germline ends. Germline-derived CDR1 and CDR2 are SNHLY and FYNNEI. The CDR3 nucleotides are TGTGCCAGCTCTGGCAAGCCCCCCTACGAGCAGTACTTC. The encoded protein is CASSGKPPYEQYF. Based on the CDR3 plus reference TRBV2 and TRBJ2-7, the full variable domain is EPEVTQTPSHQVTQMGQEVILRCVPISNHLYFYWYRQILGQKVEFLVSFYNNEISEKSEIFDDQFSVERPDGSNFTLKIRSTKLEDSAMYFCASSGKPPYEQYFGPGTRLTVT.

As to this clonotype: Here the CDR3 omits its conserved ending phenylalanine or tryptophan, so a read error is the likely source. The CDR3 loop reads CASGSQGGRTEAFS. In nucleotides, the CDR3 is TGTGCCAGCGGTTCACAGGGAGGGCGGACTGAAGCTTTCTCT. The gene calls are TRBV5-5 and TRBJ1-1; tentatively, D is TRBD1 (6 bases). This CDR3 has 14 residues. The V end lost 7 bases, the J end lost 5 bases, and 18 bases lay between the germline ends. Per the germline V gene, CDR1 is SGHKS and CDR2 is YYEKEE (reference sequence).

This clonotype was seen ten or more times. This chain links TRBV12-3 or TRBV12-4 with TRBJ1-1, with D hard to call. The CDR3 covers 13 residues. V lost 8 bases and J lost 0, with 10 bases in between. The CDR3 coding sequence is TGTGCCAGCGTCAGACGATTGAACACTGAAGCTTTCTTT. Translated: CASVRRLNTEAFF.

This clonotype was detected many times. This rearrangement joins TRBV5-5 to TRBJ2-5; D not certain. V lost 1 base, J lost 5 bases, and 3 bases lay in between. The CDR3 has 11 amino acids. The germline gives CDR1 SGHKS, CDR2 YYEKEE (reference sequence). The CDR3 spells CASSLPETQYF. For the CDR3, the DNA is TGTGCCAGCAGCTTGCCGGAGACCCAGTACTTC.

The rearrangement joins TRBV6-1 to TRBJ1-4; D is ambiguous. The CDR3 is made up of 12 amino acids. Germline loops: CDR1 MNHNS, CDR2 SASEGT. Trimming removed 6 bases from V and 6 bases from J, with 8 bases in between. The CDR3 loop reads CASSTTDEKLFF. CDR3 DNA sequence: TGTGCCAGCAGCACAACCGATGAAAAACTGTTTTTT.

This clonotype was recorded at least ten times. This chain connects TRBV2 to TRBJ1-5; no clear D. The CDR3 is made up of 15 amino acids. The germline CDR1 and CDR2 sequences are SNHLY and FYNNEI. Trimming shortened V by 5 bases and J by 2 bases, and 13 bases separated the two germline ends. The CDR3 here is CASSWGTTGNQPQHF. The CDR3 DNA reads TGTGCCAGCAGTTGGGGTACGACGGGCAATCAGCCCCAGCATTTT.

The chain couples TRBV5-6 to TRBJ2-2, with D hard to call. This CDR3 has 15 amino acids. CDR1 and CDR2 from the germline V gene are SGHDT and YYEEEE. Trimming removed 4 bases at V and 3 bases at J, with 13 bases between. The CDR3, as DNA: TGTGCCAGCAGCCCTCCCTATCTAGACACCGGGGAGCTGTTTTTT. The encoded protein is CASSPPYLDTGELFF.

This chain uses TRBV5-1 with TRBJ2-1, with 8 bases identical to TRBD2. The J segment lost 9 bases and the V segment lost 7 bases, leaving 12 bases of the junction unmatched. Per the germline V gene, CDR1 is SGHRS and CDR2 is YFSETQ. This CDR3 is 14 amino acids long. CDR3 coding DNA: TGCGCCAGCGGGAGGCTAGCGGGCGGCACTGAGCAGTTCTTC. It translates to CASGRLAGGTEQFF.

The chain links TRBV6-2 or TRBV6-3 to TRBJ2-3, with D possibly matching TRBD2 (5 bases). V lost 2 bases and J 6 bases, leaving 9 bases between the germline ends. Germline V gene sequence: CDR1 MNHEY, CDR2 SVGEGT. The CDR3 has 13 residues. The CDR3 DNA is TGTGCCAGCAGTTACGTGCGGGCGGATACGCAGTATTTT. This encodes CASSYVRADTQYF.

In this sample, this clonotype turned up a few times. The rearrangement joins TRBV7-9 to TRBJ2-4, with D possibly being TRBD1 or TRBD2 (5 bases each). The length of the CDR3 is 18 residues. V lost 1 base and J lost 0, with 16 bases in between. Germline lookup yields CDR1 SEHNR and CDR2 FQNEAQ (reference sequence). The CDR3 nucleotides read TGTGCCAGCAGCTTAGGGTCCCCAGGGACGTTAGCCAAAAACATTCAGTACTTC. The encoded protein is CASSLGSPGTLAKNIQYF. Complete variable domain (other parts from reference TRBV7-9 and TRBJ2-4): DTGVSQNPRHKITKRGQNVTFRCDPISEHNRLYWYRQTLGQGPEFLTYFQNEAQLEKSRLLSDRFSAERPKGSFSTLEIQRTEQGDSAMYLCASSLGSPGTLAKNIQYFGAGTRLSVL.

This clonotype was seen many times. V gene TRBV5-1 combines with J gene TRBJ2-2, with D perhaps matching TRBD2 (6 bases). Germline CDR1 and CDR2: SGHRS and YFSETQ. This CDR3 comprises 15 residues. The V gene lost 6 bases and the J gene lost 3 bases, with 15 bases spanning the gap. Here the CDR3 DNA reads TGCGCCAGCACGTGGAGGGCCTCTGACACCGGGGAGCTGTTTTTT. Translating it yields CASTWRASDTGELFF.

This clonotype was observed a few times. The chain links TRBV7-2 to TRBJ2-5, with D perhaps TRBD2 (5 bases). CDR3 length: 17 residues. Germline loops: CDR1 SGHTA, CDR2 FQGNSA. V was trimmed by 1 base and J by 0 bases, leaving 15 bases between them. CDR3 bases: TGTGCCAGCAGCTTAGAGGTACTGGCGGGCAACCAAGAGACCCAGTACTTC. Translation gives CASSLEVLAGNQETQYF.

The V and J genes are TRBV7-9 and TRBJ2-7; 15 nucleotides agree with TRBD2. Losses at the gene ends were 5 bases for V and 4 bases for J; bases not matched to a gene: 9. The CDR3 totals 17 residues. Germline V gene data show CDR1 as SEHNR and CDR2 as FQNEAQ (reference sequence). Here the CDR3 DNA reads TGTGCCAGCAGCCGAGACCCCGGGACTAGCGGGAGGTACGAGCAGTACTTC. Protein product: CASSRDPGTSGRYEQYF. The whole variable domain, remainder taken from reference TRBV7-9 and TRBJ2-7, is DTGVSQNPRHKITKRGQNVTFRCDPISEHNRLYWYRQTLGQGPEFLTYFQNEAQLEKSRLLSDRFSAERPKGSFSTLEIQRTEQGDSAMYLCASSRDPGTSGRYEQYFGPGTRLTVT.

Ten or more counts support this clonotype. The chain carries TRBV29-1 and TRBJ2-2; 8 positions match TRBD2. The CDR3 runs 16 residues. The germline V gene encodes CDR1 SQVTM and CDR2 ANQGSEA. V trimming: 4 bases; J trimming: 7 bases; junction bases outside the gene matches: 14. This CDR3 is CSVGVPGLGLIGELFF. CDR3 DNA sequence: TGCAGCGTTGGGGTCCCGGGACTAGGATTAATCGGGGAGCTGTTTTTT.

This clonotype appeared many times. This chain links TRBV7-9 with TRBJ2-5; unclear D gene. The germline V and J ends were trimmed by 3 bases and 1 base, with 18 bases remaining between them. Per germline, CDR1 SEHNR and CDR2 FQNEAQ (reference sequence). The CDR3 has 17 residues. CDR3 loop: CASSLPGSWQVQETQYF. In DNA, the CDR3 is TGTGCCAGCAGCTTGCCTGGAAGTTGGCAGGTCCAAGAGACCCAGTACTTC.

In this sample, this clonotype turned up many times. The chain uses TRBV3-1 and TRBJ2-5; TRBD2 is a possible D gene (6 bases). The germline V gene encodes CDR1 LGHDT and CDR2 YNNKEL (reference sequence). Trimming cost V 1 base and J 5 bases, with 14 bases left between them. The CDR3 is 15 amino acids. CDR3 sequence (DNA): TGTGCCAGCAGCCAAGTGCTATCCCGGGGGGAGACCCAGTACTTC. Translating it yields CASSQVLSRGETQYF.